This T cell receptor beta chain is from a study of T cell responses to AZD1222 COVID-19 vaccine. General study results and limits: At study baseline, merely over 5 AZD1222 recipients were seropositive. Repertoires were obtained solely post-peak T cell response. Distributed over spike, vaccine-associated CD4 TCRs predominated at 160-218 and 743-854. Clonal diversity may have been underestimated in mostly white British donors.

Points on this clone: What it binds is not known.

CDR1 and CDR2 from the germline V gene are KGHSH and LQKENI. Trimming cost V 4 bases and J 0 bases, with 14 bases left between them. CDR3 length equals 16 residues. Sequencing was performed with immunoSEQ multiplex PCR; in TCRdb, only in-frame clones are kept and a portion is missing. Here the sample spans about 140,000 clones, 88% being singletons. The source of this sequence is an adult who received the MenACWY meningococcal vaccine as a control. This specimen consisted of peripheral blood, obtained 28 days after the second dose of the MenACWY control vaccine. This chain uses TRBV18 with TRBJ2-3; D is unclear. CDR3 sequence reads: CASSLLGLGSTDTQYF. The DNA for the CDR3 is TGTGCCAGCTCACTTCTAGGTCTCGGTAGCACAGATACGCAGTATTTT. Full variable domain (missing parts from reference TRBV18 and TRBJ2-3): NAGVMQNPRHLVRRRGQEARLRCSPMKGHSHVYWYRQLPEEGLKFMVYLQKENIIDESGMPKERFSAEFPKEGPSILRIQQVVRGDSAAYFCASSLLGLGSTDTQYFGPGTRLTVL.